The 14 T cell receptor beta chains in this list originate from one sample, sequenced in a study of naive and memory T cell subsets. Findings and limits, study-wide: A few larger clonotypes appeared in naive repertoires, especially CD8, possibly memory cells re-expressing CD45RA.

Their antigen targets remain unknown. Two oligonucleotides, mixed equimolar, formed the beta constant-region primer covering TRBC1 and TRBC2. Four rounds of PCR amplified the ligated cDNA using nested alpha and beta constant-region primers plus SP2. TCRdb recomputed calls from the UMI-ligation and nested PCR reads with MiXCR, one row per CDR3 protein. The data show over 80,000 distinct CDR3 sequences, 10% to 12% seen once. Sequenced input: naive CD4+ T cells from blood. These receptors were taken from a human donor in good health.

This clonotype was seen many times. V gene TRBV12-3 or TRBV12-4 combines with J gene TRBJ2-1, with a tentative D call TRBD1 (5 bases). Trimming shortened V by 3 bases and J by 6 bases, and 9 bases separated the two germline ends. This CDR3 is 13 amino acids long. The CDR3 DNA is TGTGCCAGCAGTTTCAGGGAAGGCAATGAGCAGTTCTTC. Residues: CASSFREGNEQFF.

This clonotype was detected a few times. The rearrangement links TRBV6-6 to TRBJ1-4; TRBD1 is a possible D gene (6 bases). The germline V gene has CDR1 MNHNY and CDR2 SVGAGI (reference sequence). With 0 bases removed from V and 8 bases from J, the gap between germline ends came to 13 bases. The CDR3 covers 15 residues. This CDR3 reads CASSYSKTGNEKLFF. CDR3 DNA: TGTGCCAGCAGTTACTCGAAAACAGGGAACGAAAAACTGTTTTTT.

This rearrangement joins TRBV12-3 or TRBV12-4 to TRBJ1-5; no clear D gene. The CDR3 runs to 15 residues. V dropped 7 bases and J dropped 1 base, with 14 bases sitting between them. The CDR3 loop reads CASKIQSESNQPQHF. The DNA for the CDR3 is TGTGCCAGCAAAATACAGAGTGAGAGCAATCAGCCCCAGCATTTT.

The V and J genes are TRBV11-3 and TRBJ2-1; D not resolved. Trimming removed 7 bases from V and 0 bases from J, with 10 bases in between. Germline CDR1 SGHNT, CDR2 YENEEA. CDR3 length: 14 amino acids. CDR3 DNA sequence: TGTGCCAGCATCCTGCTGAGCTCCTACAATGAGCAGTTCTTC. Encoded protein: CASILLSSYNEQFF.

This clonotype was observed many times. This rearrangement joins TRBV4-3 to TRBJ2-1; TRBD2 matches 15 bases. The CDR3 consists of 19 residues. Looked up from germline, CDR1 is LGHNA and CDR2 is YSLEER. V trimming: 4 bases; J trimming: 0 bases; junction bases outside the gene matches: 7. Here the CDR3 reads CASSRAGTSGGSSYNEQFF. The CDR3 coding sequence is TGCGCCAGCAGCCGAGCCGGGACTAGCGGGGGGAGCTCCTACAATGAGCAGTTCTTC.

V gene TRBV12-3 or TRBV12-4 combines with J gene TRBJ1-4; D gene ambiguous. V was clipped by 5 bases and J by 3 bases, with 13 bases between them. The CDR3 spans 15 residues. The CDR3 DNA is TGTGCCAGCAGTCCCGAACTTGGGGCTAATGAAAAACTGTTTTTT. Protein product: CASSPELGANEKLFF.

In its sample, this clonotype was seen a few times. The V call is TRBV20-1, the J call TRBJ2-3; no clear D. The V end lost 0 bases, the J end lost 2 bases, and 18 bases lay between the germline ends. Germline V lookup: CDR1 DFQATT, CDR2 SNEGSKA (reference sequence). The CDR3 sequence is 17 residues long. The CDR3 DNA reads TGCAGTGCTAGAGAAGTGCCGGCCTTCAGGCCCACAGATACGCAGTATTTT. Amino acids: CSAREVPAFRPTDTQYF.

This clonotype was counted at least ten times. The chain employs TRBV14 and TRBJ2-5; TRBD2 agrees at 11 bases. Trimming at V came to 2 bases and at J to 10 bases, leaving 6 bases not matched to a gene. This CDR3 region has 14 residues. CDR1 is SGHDN and CDR2 is FVKESK in the germline V gene. CDR3 sequence (DNA): TGTGCCAGCAGCCAACTAGCGGGAGGAATGGACCAGTACTTC. Protein sequence: CASSQLAGGMDQYF.

The table lists this clonotype with many counts. The CDR3 nucleotides are TGTGCCAGCAGTACCGTGGGAGTTCTGGAAAATGAGCAGTTCTTC. Its protein is CASSTVGVLENEQFF. This chain links TRBV12-3 or TRBV12-4 with TRBJ2-1, with D perhaps matching TRBD2 (5 bases). The CDR3 loop spans 15 amino acids. Trimming pared 5 bases from V and 7 bases from J, leaving 18 bases between.

The chain recombines TRBV12-3 or TRBV12-4 with TRBJ1-1; a possible D gene is TRBD1 (6 bases). The CDR3 covers 14 residues. Between the trimmed V and J ends, which lost 5 bases and 1 base, there was a span of 11 bases. CDR3 loop: CASSMDRANTEAFF. CDR3 coding DNA: TGTGCCAGCAGTATGGACAGAGCGAACACTGAAGCTTTCTTT.

At least ten counts were recorded for this clonotype. The gene calls are TRBV12-3 or TRBV12-4 and TRBJ2-1, with D unresolved. V gave up 8 bases and J gave up 3 bases, with 8 bases separating them. The CDR3 is 12 amino acids. This chain's CDR3 is CASGRVYNEQFF. CDR3 sequence (DNA): TGTGCCAGCGGTAGAGTCTACAATGAGCAGTTCTTC.

This clonotype was detected only a few times. The gene calls are TRBV7-2 and TRBJ2-2; D is ambiguous. Germline CDR1 is SGHTA and CDR2 is FQGNSA. V lost 7 bases to trimming and J lost 5 bases, with 17 bases between them. CDR3 length: 15 amino acids. CDR3 residues: CASTGFRVSTGELFF. For the CDR3, the DNA is TGTGCCAGCACCGGGTTTCGGGTGTCAACCGGGGAGCTGTTTTTT. Looking up the rest from reference TRBV7-2 and TRBJ2-2 gives the full variable domain: GAGVSQSPSNKVTEKGKDVELRCDPISGHTALYWYRQSLGQGLEFLIYFQGNSAPDKSGLPSDRFSAERTGGSVSTLTIQRTQQEDSAVYLCASTGFRVSTGELFFGEGSRLTVL.

This clonotype was detected a few times. The J gene is TRBJ2-5, the V gene TRBV7-2; D perhaps matches TRBD2 (6 bases). Germline V gene lookup returns CDR1 SGHTA and CDR2 FQGNSA. The CDR3 length is 14 residues. Between the trimmed V and J ends, which lost 5 bases and 5 bases, there was a span of 15 bases. The CDR3 DNA reads TGTGCCAGCAGCCCGCCGGGACTTCCGGAGACCCAGTACTTC. This sequence encodes CASSPPGLPETQYF.

This clonotype has ten or more counts. The chain combines TRBV3-1 with TRBJ1-5, with 8 bases lining up with TRBD1. The CDR3 spans 15 residues. The V gene end was trimmed by 4 bases and the J gene end by 1 base; junction bases not matched to a gene: 3. Germline CDR1 and CDR2: LGHDT and YNNKEL (reference sequence). The CDR3 region has the DNA TGTGCCAGCAGCCCCGACAGGGGAAGCAATCAGCCCCAGCATTTT. It encodes CASSPDRGSNQPQHF.